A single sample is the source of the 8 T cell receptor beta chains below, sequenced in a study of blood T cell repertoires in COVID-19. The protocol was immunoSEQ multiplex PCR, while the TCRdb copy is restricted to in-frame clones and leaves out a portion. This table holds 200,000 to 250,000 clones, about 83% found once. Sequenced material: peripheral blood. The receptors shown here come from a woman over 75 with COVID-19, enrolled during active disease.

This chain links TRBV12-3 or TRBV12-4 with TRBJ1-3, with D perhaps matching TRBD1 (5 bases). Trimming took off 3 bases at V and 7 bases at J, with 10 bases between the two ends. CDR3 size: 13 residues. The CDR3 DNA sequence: TGTGCCAGCAGTTTCGGGGGGGGGAACACCATATATTTT. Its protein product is CASSFGGGNTIYF.

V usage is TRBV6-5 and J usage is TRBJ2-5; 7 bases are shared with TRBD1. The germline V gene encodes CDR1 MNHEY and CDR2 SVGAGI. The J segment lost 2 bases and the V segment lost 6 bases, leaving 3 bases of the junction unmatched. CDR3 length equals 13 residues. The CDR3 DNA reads TGTGCCAGCAGGGGGACAGTACAAGAGACCCAGTACTTC. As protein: CASRGTVQETQYF.

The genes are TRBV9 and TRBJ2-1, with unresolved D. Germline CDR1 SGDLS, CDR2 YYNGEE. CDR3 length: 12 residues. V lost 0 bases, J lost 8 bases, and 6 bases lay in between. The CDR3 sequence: CASSVAHYEQFF. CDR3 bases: TGTGCCAGCAGCGTAGCCCACTATGAGCAGTTCTTC. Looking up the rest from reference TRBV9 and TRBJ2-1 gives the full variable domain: DSGVTQTPKHLITATGQRVTLRCSPRSGDLSVYWYQQSLDQGLQFLIQYYNGEERAKGNILERFSAQQFPDLHSELNLSSLELGDSALYFCASSVAHYEQFFGPGTRLTVL.

The CDR3 DNA reads TGTGCCACCAGCAGGATAAAGGACAGCATTAGCAATCAGCCCCAGCATTTT. It translates to CATSRIKDSISNQPQHF. The rearrangement links TRBV15 to TRBJ1-5; TRBD1 might be the D (6 bases). V lost 3 bases and J 0 bases, leaving 15 bases between the germline ends. The CDR3 spans 17 residues. The V gene's germline CDR1 is LNHNV and CDR2 YYDKDF (reference sequence).

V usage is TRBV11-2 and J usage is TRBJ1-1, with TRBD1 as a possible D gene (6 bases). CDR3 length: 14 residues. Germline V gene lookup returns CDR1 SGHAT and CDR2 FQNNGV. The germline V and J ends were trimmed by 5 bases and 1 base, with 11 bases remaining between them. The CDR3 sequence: CASSLGTSNTEAFF. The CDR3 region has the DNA TGTGCCAGCAGCCTCGGGACATCGAACACTGAAGCTTTCTTT.

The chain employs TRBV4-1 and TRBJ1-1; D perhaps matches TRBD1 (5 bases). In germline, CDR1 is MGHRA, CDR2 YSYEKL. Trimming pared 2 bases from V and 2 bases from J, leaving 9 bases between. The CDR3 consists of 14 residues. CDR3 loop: CASSQRDSNTEAFF. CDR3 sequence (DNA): TGCGCCAGCAGCCAACGAGACAGTAACACTGAAGCTTTCTTT.

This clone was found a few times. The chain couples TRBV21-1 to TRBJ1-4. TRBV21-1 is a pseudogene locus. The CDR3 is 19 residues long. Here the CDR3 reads CASSALKREEDTTNEKLFF. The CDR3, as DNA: TGTGCCAGCAGCGCCCTTAAAAGGGAGGAGGATACAACTAATGAAAAACTGTTTTTT.

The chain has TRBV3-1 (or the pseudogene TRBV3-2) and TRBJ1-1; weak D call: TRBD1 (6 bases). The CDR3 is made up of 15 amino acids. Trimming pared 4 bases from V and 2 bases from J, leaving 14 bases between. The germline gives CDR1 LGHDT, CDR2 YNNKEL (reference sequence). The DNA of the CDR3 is TGTGCCAGCAGCCCCTTCACAGGGACAAACACTGAAGCTTTCTTT. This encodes CASSPFTGTNTEAFF.